These 32 T cell receptor beta chains were all obtained from the same sample, sequenced in a study of blood T cell repertoires in COVID-19. The table came from immunoSEQ multiplex PCR; TCRdb's copy has only in-frame clones and leaves some out. The sample consists of some 160,000 clones, 65% to 85% of them appearing once. The sequenced material came from peripheral blood. The receptors originated from a man aged 45-65 years with active or convalescent COVID-19.

V gene TRBV21-1 combines with J gene TRBJ2-5; the table's D call TRBD2 went unverified against the DNA. TRBV21-1 is noted as a pseudogene. The CDR3 extends over 19 amino acids. CDR3 residues: CASSTPPTSGRAGRETQYF. CDR3 DNA sequence: TGTGCCAGCAGTACTCCTCCGACTAGCGGGAGGGCCGGGCGAGAGACCCAGTACTTC.

The rearrangement uses TRBV2 and TRBJ1-4; perhaps TRBD1 as D (5 bases). Germline V lookup: CDR1 SNHLY, CDR2 FYNNEI. V was shortened by 4 bases and J by 8 bases, with 14 bases between the two germline ends. CDR3 size: 14 residues. CDR3 amino acids: CASSVGRAREKLFF. The DNA for the CDR3 is TGTGCCAGCAGTGTCGGCAGGGCTCGCGAAAAACTGTTTTTT.

The rearrangement uses TRBV7-9 and TRBJ2-5; TRBD1 might be the D (6 bases). This CDR3 comprises 13 residues. Germline CDR1 reads SEHNR; CDR2 reads FQNEAQ (reference sequence). Trimming took 4 bases from V and 4 from J, leaving 10 bases between them. CDR3 nucleotide sequence: TGTGCCAGCAGCTCCAGGGGTCCAGAGACCCAGTACTTC. Translation gives CASSSRGPETQYF.

This chain links TRBV10-3 with TRBJ1-1; 8 bases line up with TRBD1. The CDR3 is 15 amino acids. Per the germline V gene, CDR1 is ENHRY and CDR2 is SYGVKD. J lost 0 bases, V lost 10 bases, and 10 bases had no gene match. The CDR3 is CATIDRGKLNTEAFF. The DNA of the CDR3 is TGTGCCACCATTGACAGGGGTAAATTGAACACTGAAGCTTTCTTT.

This chain uses TRBV2 with TRBJ2-5; D call uncertain. Trimming left V 10 bases short and J 1 base short, with 10 bases between. This CDR3 comprises 12 residues. Germline CDR1 reads SNHLY; CDR2 reads FYNNEI. This chain's CDR3 is CANMQFQETQYF. The CDR3 region has the DNA TGTGCCAACATGCAGTTCCAAGAGACCCAGTACTTC.

CDR3: CATSDYRGGITDTQYF. The CDR3, as DNA: TGTGCCACCAGTGATTACCGGGGTGGAATCACAGATACGCAGTATTTT. This chain links TRBV24-1 with TRBJ2-3; a possible D gene is TRBD2 (5 bases). V was cut by 2 bases and J by 2 bases, with 13 bases left in between. Germline V lookup: CDR1 KGHDR, CDR2 SFDVKD. This CDR3 region has 16 residues.

V usage is TRBV4-2 and J usage is TRBJ2-3; D is possibly TRBD2 (5 bases). The germline CDR1 and CDR2 sequences are LGHNA and YNFKEQ. The V gene lost 0 bases and the J gene lost 5 bases, with 12 bases spanning the gap. This CDR3 has 15 residues. This chain's CDR3 is CASSQDYAGGDTQYF. CDR3 nucleotides: TGTGCCAGCAGCCAAGATTACGCTGGAGGAGATACGCAGTATTTT.

As to this clone: At one boundary the junction diverges from the germline segment, which might be a read error. This sequence joins TRBV2 and TRBJ2-1, with D perhaps matching TRBD2 (6 bases). Germline CDR1 is SNHLY and CDR2 is FYNNEI. CDR3 length: 12 amino acids. CDR3: CASSPVVWGELF. For the CDR3, the DNA is TGTGCCAGCAGTCCTGTCGTTTGGGGGGAGCTCTTC.

The V and J genes are TRBV5-5 and TRBJ2-1, with TRBD1 matching over 11 bases. The CDR3 loop spans 15 amino acids. The trim removed 4 bases at V and 3 bases at J, leaving 3 bases unmatched. The germline V gene encodes CDR1 SGHKS and CDR2 YYEKEE (reference sequence). DNA of the CDR3: TGTGCCAGCAGCATCGGGACAGGGGGCTACAATGAGCAGTTCTTC. It is translated as CASSIGTGGYNEQFF.

V and J are TRBV7-9 and TRBJ2-7; 7 bases align to TRBD2. CDR1 and CDR2 (germline): SEHNR, FQNEAQ (reference sequence). Germline trimming cut 1 base from V and 2 bases from J; bases unmatched to any gene: 8. This CDR3 contains 16 residues. The CDR3 sequence: CASSLVVSGRTYEQYF. In DNA form, the CDR3 reads TGTGCCAGCAGCTTAGTTGTTAGCGGGCGGACCTACGAGCAGTACTTC.

The chain's CDR3 is CAWSVKSRETQYF. For the CDR3, the DNA is TGTGCCTGGAGTGTTAAGAGCAGGGAGACCCAGTACTTC. The chain joins TRBV30 to TRBJ2-5; D uncertain. Trimming took off 0 bases at V and 5 bases at J, with 10 bases between the two ends. Looked up from germline, CDR1 is GTSNPN and CDR2 is SVGIG (reference sequence). CDR3 length: 13 amino acids.

The chain combines TRBV28 with TRBJ1-2; D is ambiguous. Trimming took off 3 bases at V and 3 bases at J, with 2 bases between the two ends. Germline CDR1 reads MDHEN; CDR2 reads SYDVKM. The CDR3 runs 11 residues. DNA for the CDR3: TGTGCCAGCAGTTTCTACTATGGCTACACCTTC. As protein: CASSFYYGYTF.

The gene calls are TRBV2 and TRBJ2-1; D gene uncertain. V was trimmed by 6 bases and J by 1 base, leaving 13 bases between them. From germline, CDR1 is SNHLY and CDR2 FYNNEI. This CDR3 has 15 residues. CDR3 loop: CASRGLVVSYNEQFF. CDR3 DNA: TGTGCCAGCAGAGGCCTAGTGGTGTCCTACAATGAGCAGTTCTTC.

The V call is TRBV6-5, the J call TRBJ2-5; D gene unclear. The CDR3 length is 13 residues. The V end lost 5 bases, the J end lost 1 base, and 8 bases lay between the germline ends. The germline gives CDR1 MNHEY, CDR2 SVGAGI. DNA for the CDR3: TGTGCCAGCAGTCCCTCGTTCCAAGAGACCCAGTACTTC. The encoded protein is CASSPSFQETQYF.

V gene TRBV7-9 combines with J gene TRBJ2-1, with 9 bases that match TRBD2. Unmatched junction bases numbered 7, after V lost 8 bases and J lost 5 bases. CDR1 is SEHNR and CDR2 is FQNEAQ in the germline V gene (reference sequence). CDR3 size: 14 residues. CDR3 loop: CASAPTSGHNEQFF. DNA for the CDR3: TGTGCCAGCGCCCCGACTAGCGGACACAATGAGCAGTTCTTC.

The chain uses TRBV10-3 and TRBJ1-2, with a weak D call TRBD1 (6 bases). CDR3 length: 13 amino acids. V was clipped by 8 bases and J by 8 bases, with 18 bases between them. CDR1 ENHRY and CDR2 SYGVKD come from the germline V gene. The CDR3 region is CAIDGGPLSGYTF. In DNA, the CDR3 is TGTGCCATCGATGGGGGCCCCCTGAGCGGCTACACCTTC.

V usage is TRBV28 and J usage is TRBJ1-5; TRBD1 matches 9 bases. V lost 10 bases, J lost 4 bases, and 11 bases stayed unmatched. The CDR3 extends over 15 amino acids. Germline values: CDR1 MDHEN, CDR2 SYDVKM. The DNA of the CDR3 is TGTGCCAACCAAAAAACCGGGACAGGGAATCAGCCCCAGCATTTT. This encodes CANQKTGTGNQPQHF.

The chain carries TRBV11-3 and TRBJ2-2, with D possibly being TRBD2 (5 bases). Germline V CDR1 and CDR2: SGHNT, YENEEA. This CDR3 contains 14 residues. Trimming took off 4 bases at V and 4 bases at J, with 10 bases between the two ends. The CDR3 coding sequence is TGTGCCAGCAGCTCCTACGGAGGCACCGGGGAGCTGTTTTTT. The encoded protein is CASSSYGGTGELFF.

The gene calls are TRBV19 and TRBJ2-7; TRBD2 matches 11 bases. The CDR3 extends over 16 amino acids. V was pared by 5 bases and J by 4 bases, with 10 bases of the junction left unmatched. CDR1 and CDR2 from the germline V gene are LNHDA and SQIVND (reference sequence). CDR3 in amino acids: CASSSELAGALYEQYF. The CDR3 region has the DNA TGTGCCAGTAGTTCGGAACTAGCGGGGGCTCTATACGAGCAGTACTTC.

The CDR3 here is CAIATREGETQYF. Here the CDR3 DNA reads TGTGCCATCGCTACGCGGGAGGGAGAGACCCAGTACTTC. The rearrangement uses TRBV10-3 and TRBJ2-5, with TRBD2 matching 9 bases. With V trimmed by 8 bases and J by 4 bases, 5 bases remained unmatched. Germline V CDR1 and CDR2: ENHRY, SYGVKD. The CDR3 sequence is 13 residues long.

V and J are TRBV7-2 and TRBJ2-1; TRBD2 might be the D (6 bases). The CDR3 length is 15 residues. The ends were cut back, 2 bases at V and 2 bases at J, with 10 bases in the middle. Germline V gene data show CDR1 as SGHTA and CDR2 as FQGNSA. DNA for the CDR3: TGTGCCAGCAGCTTAAGCGGACTAACCTACAATGAGCAGTTCTTC. As protein: CASSLSGLTYNEQFF.

The V gene is TRBV6-5, the J gene TRBJ1-5, with D maybe TRBD1 (5 bases). Germline values: CDR1 MNHEY, CDR2 SVGAGI. V lost 5 bases to trimming and J lost 7 bases, with 12 bases between them. The CDR3 sequence is 13 residues long. Here the CDR3 DNA reads TGTGCCAGCAGTATCGGGGGGGACCAGCCCCAGCATTTT. Protein product: CASSIGGDQPQHF.

V is TRBV28 and J is TRBJ2-1; D is unresolved. Germline-derived CDR1 and CDR2 are MDHEN and SYDVKM. The CDR3 spans 13 residues. V dropped 3 bases and J dropped 4 bases, with 7 bases sitting between them. The DNA of the CDR3 is TGTGCCAGCAGTTTGGCCGGGTACAATGAGCAGTTCTTC. Encoded protein: CASSLAGYNEQFF.

The chain combines TRBV19 with TRBJ1-1, with 10 positions matching TRBD1. The junction had 5 bases not matched to a gene; V was cut back by 5 bases and J by 5 bases. Germline V gene data show CDR1 as LNHDA and CDR2 as SQIVND (reference sequence). CDR3 length: 14 residues. CDR3 loop: CASSATGGRTEAFF. The CDR3 DNA follows: TGTGCCAGTAGTGCGACAGGGGGCAGGACTGAAGCTTTCTTT.

This chain links TRBV5-4 with TRBJ2-7; 7 bases are shared with TRBD2. CDR3 length: 13 residues. The V segment lost 5 bases and the J segment 2 bases; nucleotides outside the gene matches: 4. The germline V gene encodes CDR1 SGHNT and CDR2 YYREEE (reference sequence). The CDR3, as DNA: TGTGCCAGCAGGGGGAGCGGGACCTACGAGCAGTACTTC. This translates into CASRGSGTYEQYF.

The chain joins TRBV6-5 to TRBJ1-5; no definite D call. Per germline, CDR1 MNHEY and CDR2 SVGAGI. Trimming pared 6 bases from V and 4 bases from J, leaving 13 bases between. This CDR3 has 14 residues. The CDR3 reads CASRSLRVNQPQHF. Written as DNA, the CDR3 is TGTGCCAGCAGAAGCCTGCGGGTTAATCAGCCCCAGCATTTT.

The chain combines TRBV18 with TRBJ2-7; weak D call: TRBD2 (7 bases). The CDR3 extends over 16 amino acids. Germline CDR1 reads KGHSH; CDR2 reads LQKENI. V lost 3 bases and J 6 bases, leaving 21 bases between the germline ends. The CDR3 here is CASSPQGTTINGEQYF. The CDR3 coding sequence is TGTGCCAGCTCACCCCAGGGGACTACTATAAACGGCGAGCAGTACTTC.

The V call is TRBV2, the J call TRBJ1-1; TRBD1 matches 8 bases. With 6 bases clipped from V and 1 base from J, the junction kept 4 bases outside the gene matches. Germline CDR1 is SNHLY and CDR2 is FYNNEI. The CDR3 sequence is 14 residues long. CDR3 DNA: TGTGCCAGCAGAGGGACAGGCCAGAACACTGAAGCTTTCTTT. This sequence encodes CASRGTGQNTEAFF.

This chain links TRBV30 with TRBJ1-2; D unclear. V lost 4 bases and J 1 base, leaving 10 bases between the germline ends. The CDR3 runs 13 residues. The germline gives CDR1 GTSNPN, CDR2 SVGIG (reference sequence). CDR3 bases: TGTGCCTGGACCCATCTAATTAACTATGGCTACACCTTC. It specifies CAWTHLINYGYTF.

The V and J genes are TRBV30 and TRBJ2-7; perhaps TRBD2 as D (6 bases). The V end was cut by 5 bases, the J end by 7 bases, with 21 bases between. CDR1 and CDR2 (germline): GTSNPN, SVGIG (reference sequence). CDR3 length: 14 amino acids. In nucleotides, the CDR3 is TGTGCCTGGTCAAGGGTTGGGACTGGGGAAGAGCAGTACTTC. Translated, it gives CAWSRVGTGEEQYF.

This clone was recorded only once. The chain employs TRBV5-6 and TRBJ2-1; 8 nucleotides match TRBD1. CDR1 SGHDT and CDR2 YYEEEE come from the germline V gene. This CDR3 has 15 amino acids. J was trimmed by 5 bases and V by 1 base; bases with no gene match: 5. The CDR3 spells CASSLRQGINNEQFF. CDR3 nucleotides: TGTGCCAGCAGCTTGCGACAGGGGATCAACAATGAGCAGTTCTTC.

The gene calls are TRBV24-1 and TRBJ2-1; 10 bases match TRBD2. Germline loops: CDR1 KGHDR, CDR2 SFDVKD. The trim removed 6 bases at V and 1 base at J, leaving 8 bases unmatched. The CDR3 runs 17 residues. CDR3 residues: CATSTPSGRLSYNEQFF. The CDR3 coding sequence is TGTGCCACCAGTACGCCTAGCGGGAGATTATCCTACAATGAGCAGTTCTTC.